The T cell receptor beta chain described here comes from a study of shared clonotypes between healthy human individuals. Whole-study results and caveats: Naive CD4 clonotype sharing across a few donors was about 5%. Naive subsets usually exceeded memory subsets in estimated richness.

TCRdb's copy holds only in-frame clones and misses some; the assay was immunoSEQ multiplex PCR. Counted here are approximately 2.5 million clones, roughly 92% occurring once; the ten biggest clones make up roughly 0.13%. V gave up 1 base and J gave up 6 bases, with 12 bases separating them. The CDR3 has 14 amino acids. Germline CDR1 SGHAT, CDR2 FQNNGV. A remark on this clone: The antigen is unknown.

The sample comprised naive CD4+ T cells sorted from blood. The subset denotes: CD45RA+ positively selected. V usage is TRBV11-2 and J usage is TRBJ1-1, with unresolved D. This TCR came from a man between 18 and 35 years old in good health. CDR3 region: CASSLGTPAAEAFF. CDR3 coding DNA: TGTGCCAGCAGCTTAGGGACCCCAGCCGCTGAAGCTTTCTTT.